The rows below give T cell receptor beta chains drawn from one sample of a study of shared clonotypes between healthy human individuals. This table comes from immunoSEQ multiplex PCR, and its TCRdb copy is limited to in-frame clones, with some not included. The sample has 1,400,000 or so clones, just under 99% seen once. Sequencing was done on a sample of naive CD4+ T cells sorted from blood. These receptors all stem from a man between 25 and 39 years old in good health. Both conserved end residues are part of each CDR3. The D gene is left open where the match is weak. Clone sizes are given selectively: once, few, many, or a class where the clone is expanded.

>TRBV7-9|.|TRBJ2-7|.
CASSRNSYEQYF
TGTGCCAGCAGCCGCAACAGCTACGAGCAGTACTTC
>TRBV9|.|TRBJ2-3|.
CASSSRTGGQYF
TGTGCCAGCAGCTCCCGGACTGGGGGGCAGTATTTT
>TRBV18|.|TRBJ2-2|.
CASSPLPLINTGELFF
TGTGCCAGCTCACCACTACCCCTCATTAACACCGGGGAGCTGTTTTTT
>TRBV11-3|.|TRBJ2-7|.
CASSSRDSPYEQYF
TGTGCCAGCAGCTCAAGGGACTCCCCCTACGAGCAGTACTTC
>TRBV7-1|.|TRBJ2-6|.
CASSSENTRTKSGQRPDF
TGTGCCAGCAGCTCTGAGAATACGAGGACAAAGTCGGGCCAACGTCCTGACTTC
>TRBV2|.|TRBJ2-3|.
CASGSWGRQDADTQYF
TGTGCCAGCGGTTCCTGGGGGCGACAAGATGCAGATACGCAGTATTTT
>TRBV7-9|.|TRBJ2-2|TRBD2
CASSWGLAKNTGELFF
TGTGCCAGCAGCTGGGGACTAGCGAAGAACACCGGGGAGCTGTTTTTT
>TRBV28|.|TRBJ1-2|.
CASSLRTGLYGYTF
TGTGCCAGCAGTTTACGAACAGGGCTCTATGGCTACACCTTC
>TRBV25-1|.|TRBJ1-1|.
CASSAGPKGTEAFF
TGTGCCAGCAGTGCAGGACCGAAGGGGACTGAAGCTTTCTTT
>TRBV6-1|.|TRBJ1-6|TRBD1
CASKPGQGFSPLHF
TGTGCCAGCAAACCGGGACAGGGTTTTTCACCCCTCCACTTT
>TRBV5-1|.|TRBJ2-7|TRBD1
CASSFRGGTGRFSGYEQYF
TGCGCCAGCAGCTTTAGAGGGGGGACAGGGCGCTTCTCGGGCTACGAGCAGTACTTC
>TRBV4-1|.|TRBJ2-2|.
CASSQTLSSGRANTGELFF
TGCGCCAGCAGCCAAACCTTGTCATCCGGCCGAGCGAACACCGGGGAGCTGTTTTTT
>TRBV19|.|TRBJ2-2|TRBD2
CASSIRASGNTGELFF
TGTGCCAGTAGTATCCGGGCTAGCGGGAACACCGGGGAGCTGTTTTTT
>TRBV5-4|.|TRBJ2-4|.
CASSLVGRGNIQYF
TGTGCCAGCAGCTTGGTGGGCAGGGGAAACATTCAGTACTTC
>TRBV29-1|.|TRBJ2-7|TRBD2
CSVVSGTYEQYF
TGCAGCGTCGTGAGCGGGACCTACGAGCAGTACTTC
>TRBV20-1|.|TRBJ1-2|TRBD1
CIRRGPGGYTF
TGCATTCGGAGGGGGCCCGGAGGCTACACCTTC
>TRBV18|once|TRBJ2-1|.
CASSPLGREQFF
TGTGCCAGCTCACCATTGGGGCGCGAGCAGTTCTTC
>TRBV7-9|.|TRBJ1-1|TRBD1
CASSPRGTGNTEAFF
TGTGCCAGCAGCCCCCGGGGGACAGGGAATACTGAAGCTTTCTTT
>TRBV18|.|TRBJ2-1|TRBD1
CASSSGQGDNEQFF
TGTGCCAGCTCCTCGGGACAGGGTGACAATGAGCAGTTCTTC
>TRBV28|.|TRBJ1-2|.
CASSYKLRQGINYGYTF
TGTGCCAGCAGTTATAAATTGCGTCAGGGGATAAACTATGGCTACACCTTC
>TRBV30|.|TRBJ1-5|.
CAWPGRHSNQPQHF
TGTGCCTGGCCTGGACGGCATAGCAATCAGCCCCAGCATTTT
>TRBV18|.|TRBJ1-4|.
CASSLRGAPGNEKLFF
TGTGCCAGCTCACTTCGGGGGGCTCCGGGTAATGAAAAACTGTTTTTT
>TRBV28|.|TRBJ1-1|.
CASRASGSSTEAFF
TGTGCCAGCCGGGCCTCAGGGAGCAGCACTGAAGCTTTCTTT
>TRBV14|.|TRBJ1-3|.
CASSQDLGASTIYF
TGTGCCAGCAGCCAAGATCTGGGGGCCAGCACCATATATTTT
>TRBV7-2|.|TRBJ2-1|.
CASSSLSGREQFF
TGTGCCAGCAGCTCCCTTTCGGGGCGTGAGCAGTTCTTC
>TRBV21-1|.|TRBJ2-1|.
CASSKLADSYNEQFF
TGTGCCAGCAGCAAATTGGCGGATTCCTACAATGAGCAGTTCTTC
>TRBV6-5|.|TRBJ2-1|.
CASSYSVLYNEQFF
TGTGCCAGCAGTTACTCGGTCCTGTACAATGAGCAGTTCTTC
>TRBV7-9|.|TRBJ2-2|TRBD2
CASSGTSGRAGVGELFF
TGTGCCAGCAGCGGGACTAGCGGGAGGGCCGGTGTCGGGGAGCTGTTTTTT
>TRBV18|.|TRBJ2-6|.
CASFQGRDTGANVLTF
TGTGCCAGCTTTCAGGGCAGGGACACTGGGGCCAACGTCCTGACTTTC
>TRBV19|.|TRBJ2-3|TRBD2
CASSIREGTQYF
TGTGCCAGTAGTATCCGGGAGGGTACGCAGTATTTT
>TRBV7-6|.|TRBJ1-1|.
CASSRSRAAEAFF
TGTGCCAGCAGCCGTAGTCGGGCAGCCGAAGCTTTCTTT
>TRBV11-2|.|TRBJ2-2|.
CASSLGTHTGELFF
TGTGCCAGCAGCTTAGGAACCCACACCGGGGAGCTGTTTTTT
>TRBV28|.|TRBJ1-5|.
CASKAGSQPQHF
TGTGCCAGCAAAGCAGGGTCCCAGCCCCAGCATTTT
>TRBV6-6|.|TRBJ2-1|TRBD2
CASSLAGVRNEQFF
TGTGCCAGCTCCCTAGCGGGAGTGAGGAATGAGCAGTTCTTC
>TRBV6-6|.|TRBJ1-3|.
CASSYDTQNGNTIYF
TGTGCCAGCAGTTACGATACGCAGAATGGAAACACCATATATTTT
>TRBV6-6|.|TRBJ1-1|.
CASRQTGNTEAFF
TGTGCCAGCAGGCAAACAGGGAACACTGAAGCTTTCTTT
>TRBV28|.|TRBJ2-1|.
CASSSLPSDYNEQFF
TGTGCCAGCAGTTCTTTGCCTAGCGACTACAATGAGCAGTTCTTC
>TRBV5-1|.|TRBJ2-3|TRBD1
CASSLAGGPVADTQYF
TGCGCCAGCAGCTTGGCAGGGGGCCCGGTGGCAGATACGCAGTATTTT
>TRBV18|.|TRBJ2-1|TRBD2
CASSAYGAGGSNEQFF
TGTGCCAGCTCAGCCTACGGGGCGGGAGGTTCCAATGAGCAGTTCTTC
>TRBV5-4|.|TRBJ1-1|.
CASSLGTVNTEAFF
TGTGCCAGCAGCTTGGGGACGGTGAACACTGAAGCTTTCTTT
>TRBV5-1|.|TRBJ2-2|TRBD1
CASSLAWDRRNTGELFF
TGCGCCAGCAGCTTGGCTTGGGACAGGAGGAACACCGGGGAGCTGTTTTTT
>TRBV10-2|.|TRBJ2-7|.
CASSDYRRTYEQYF
TGCGCCAGCAGCGACTACCGGCGTACCTACGAGCAGTACTTC
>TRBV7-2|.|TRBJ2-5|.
CASSLARQETQYF
TGTGCCAGCAGCTTAGCACGGCAAGAGACCCAGTACTTC
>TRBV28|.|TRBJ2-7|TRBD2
CASKTSGSHEQYF
TGTGCCAGCAAAACTAGCGGGAGCCACGAGCAGTACTTC
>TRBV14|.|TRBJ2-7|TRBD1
CASSRGQGTPYEQYF
TGTGCCAGCAGCCGAGGACAGGGAACACCCTACGAGCAGTACTTC
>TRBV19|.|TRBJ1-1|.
CASSRGGAEAFF
TGTGCCAGTAGTCGGGGGGGCGCTGAAGCTTTCTTT
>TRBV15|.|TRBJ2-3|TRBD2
CATSSLAASTDTQYF
TGTGCCACCAGTTCCCTAGCGGCTAGCACAGATACGCAGTATTTT
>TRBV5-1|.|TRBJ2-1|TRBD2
CASTKGPRLADGNEQFF
TGCGCCAGTACCAAGGGGCCCCGACTAGCGGACGGGAATGAGCAGTTCTTC
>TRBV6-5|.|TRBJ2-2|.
CASSTWGSNTGELFF
TGTGCCAGCAGCACGTGGGGGAGTAACACCGGGGAGCTGTTTTTT
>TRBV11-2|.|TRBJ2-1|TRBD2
CASSLVGGDEQFF
TGTGCCAGCAGCTTAGTGGGAGGGGATGAGCAGTTCTTC
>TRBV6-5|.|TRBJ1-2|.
CASSYLGMDYGYTF
TGTGCCAGCAGTTACTTGGGAATGGACTATGGCTACACCTTC
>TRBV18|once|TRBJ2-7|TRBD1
CASSPMGQGVGQYF
TGTGCCAGCTCACCAATGGGACAGGGAGTGGGGCAGTACTTC